This T cell receptor (beta chain) was captured in a study of OX40 agonist ivuxolimab in advanced cancers. Study details: The study enrolled dose-escalation patients with hepatocellular carcinoma, melanoma, renal cell or head and neck cancer.

Assay used: immunoSEQ multiplex PCR; TCRdb lists only in-frame clones, some missing. The sample includes 75,000 to 95,000 clones, around 89% of them seen just once. Study-wide results and limits: Expanded peripheral T-cell antigen specificity went undetermined.

Patients had blood sampled at baseline and again on cycle 4 day 1 and cycle 7 day 1. To note about this clone: What it binds is unknown.

Germline CDR1 SEHNR, CDR2 FQNEAQ (reference sequence). This CDR3 region has 15 residues. V was clipped by 0 bases and J by 3 bases; unmatched bases: 4. The clonotype comes from an adult with an advanced solid tumor such as melanoma, head and neck, liver or kidney cancer. The sample in question was CD4+ or CD8+ T cells sorted from blood, obtained in a trial of the OX40 agonist ivuxolimab. The rearrangement links TRBV7-9 to TRBJ1-1; 7 nucleotides line up with TRBD1. This CDR3 reads CASSLASGQYTEAFF. In nucleotides, the CDR3 is TGTGCCAGCAGCTTAGCTTCGGGACAGTACACTGAAGCTTTCTTT.